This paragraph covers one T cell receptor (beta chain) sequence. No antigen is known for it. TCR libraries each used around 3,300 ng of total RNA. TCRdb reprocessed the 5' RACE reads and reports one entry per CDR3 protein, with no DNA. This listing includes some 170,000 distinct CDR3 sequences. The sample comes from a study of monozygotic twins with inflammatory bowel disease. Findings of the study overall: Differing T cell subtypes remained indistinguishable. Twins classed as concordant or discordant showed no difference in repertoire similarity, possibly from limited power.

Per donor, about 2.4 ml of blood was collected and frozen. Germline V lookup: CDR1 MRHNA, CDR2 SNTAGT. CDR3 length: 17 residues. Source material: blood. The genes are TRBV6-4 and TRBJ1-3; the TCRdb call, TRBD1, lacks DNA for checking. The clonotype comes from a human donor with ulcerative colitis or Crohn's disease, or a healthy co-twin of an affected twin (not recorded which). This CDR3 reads CASSDPPAGASGNTIYF.